This TCR beta chain was obtained from a study of CD8 T cells in ankylosing spondylitis. Regarding the study as a whole: Disease-linked clones were reportedly significantly enriched in matched ankylosing spondylitis synovial fluid. A TCR beta motif of 7 or 8 highly homologous variants appeared characteristic of ankylosing spondylitis blood.

It was by quantitative 5'-RACE with molecular barcodes that TCR beta libraries were made. Each CDR3 protein is one row after TCRdb ran MiXCR on the 5' RACE reads. The sample lists 250,000 to 350,000 distinct CDR3 sequences, roughly 8% occurring once. CDR1 and CDR2 from the germline V gene are SGHTA and FQGTGA. The CDR3 spans 15 residues. The V and J ends lost 3 bases and 5 bases, in that order; junction bases with no gene match: 2. This clonotype was detected only a few times. Antigen unknown. The sequence derives from a male donor with ankylosing spondylitis. The rearrangement uses TRBV7-3 and TRBJ1-6, with 9 bases fitting TRBD1. The sequenced sample consisted of blood, either unsorted or a sorted T cell fraction (not recorded which). The CDR3 region has the DNA TGTGCCAGCAGCTTGGACAGGGGTCATAATTCACCCCTCCACTTT. It is translated as CASSLDRGHNSPLHF.